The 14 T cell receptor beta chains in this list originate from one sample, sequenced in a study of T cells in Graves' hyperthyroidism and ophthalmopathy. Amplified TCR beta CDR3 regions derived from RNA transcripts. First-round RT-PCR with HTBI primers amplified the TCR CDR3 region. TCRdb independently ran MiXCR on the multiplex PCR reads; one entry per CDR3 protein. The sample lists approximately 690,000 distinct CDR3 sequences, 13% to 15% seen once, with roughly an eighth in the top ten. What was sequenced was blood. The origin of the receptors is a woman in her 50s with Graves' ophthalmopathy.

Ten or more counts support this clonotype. This CDR3 reads CASSLLQGAHDKNIQYF. In DNA, the CDR3 is TGTGCCAGCAGTCTTTTACAGGGGGCGCATGACAAAAACATTCAGTACTTC. The rearrangement joins TRBV12-3 or TRBV12-4 to TRBJ2-4; TRBD1 aligns across 9 bases. The CDR3 totals 17 residues. The V segment lost 5 bases and the J segment 3 bases; nucleotides outside the gene matches: 11.

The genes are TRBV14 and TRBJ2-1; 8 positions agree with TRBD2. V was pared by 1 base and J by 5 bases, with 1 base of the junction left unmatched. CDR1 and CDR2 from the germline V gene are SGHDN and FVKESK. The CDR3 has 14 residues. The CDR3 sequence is CASSQAGLDNEQFF. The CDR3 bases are TGTGCCAGCAGCCAAGCGGGACTAGACAATGAGCAGTTCTTC.

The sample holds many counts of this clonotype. The CDR3 coding sequence is TGTGCCAGCAGCCTGAAAGCGGGCTCCTACGAGCAGTACTTC. Translated, it gives CASSLKAGSYEQYF. The rearrangement links TRBV28 to TRBJ2-7, with a tentative D call TRBD2 (6 bases). Germline CDR1 reads MDHEN; CDR2 reads SYDVKM. V lost 6 bases and J 0 bases, leaving 12 bases between the germline ends. The CDR3 sequence is 14 residues long.

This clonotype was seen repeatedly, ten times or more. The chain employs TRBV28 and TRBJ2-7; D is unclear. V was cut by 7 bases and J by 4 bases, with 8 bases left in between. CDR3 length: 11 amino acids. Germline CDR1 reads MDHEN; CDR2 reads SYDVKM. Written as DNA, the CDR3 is TGTGCCAGCACCCGATATTACGAGCAGTACTTC. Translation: CASTRYYEQYF.

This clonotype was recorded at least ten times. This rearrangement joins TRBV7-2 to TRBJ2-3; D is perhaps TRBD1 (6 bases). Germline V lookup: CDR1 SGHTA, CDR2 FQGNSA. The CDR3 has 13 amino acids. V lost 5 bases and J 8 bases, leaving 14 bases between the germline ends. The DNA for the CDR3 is TGTGCCAGCAGCCCCTACAGGGAAAGTACGCAGTATTTT. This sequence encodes CASSPYRESTQYF.

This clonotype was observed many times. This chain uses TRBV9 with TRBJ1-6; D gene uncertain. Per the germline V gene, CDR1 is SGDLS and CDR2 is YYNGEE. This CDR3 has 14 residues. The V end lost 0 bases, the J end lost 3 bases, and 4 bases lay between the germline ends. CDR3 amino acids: CASSVGSYNSPLHF. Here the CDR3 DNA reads TGTGCCAGCAGCGTAGGCAGCTATAATTCACCCCTCCACTTT.

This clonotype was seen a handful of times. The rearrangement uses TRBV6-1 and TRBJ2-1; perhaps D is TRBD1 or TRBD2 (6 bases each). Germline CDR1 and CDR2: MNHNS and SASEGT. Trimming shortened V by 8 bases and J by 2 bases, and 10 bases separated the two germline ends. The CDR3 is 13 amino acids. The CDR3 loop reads CASQGGPYNEQFF. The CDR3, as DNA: TGTGCCAGCCAAGGGGGGCCCTACAATGAGCAGTTCTTC.

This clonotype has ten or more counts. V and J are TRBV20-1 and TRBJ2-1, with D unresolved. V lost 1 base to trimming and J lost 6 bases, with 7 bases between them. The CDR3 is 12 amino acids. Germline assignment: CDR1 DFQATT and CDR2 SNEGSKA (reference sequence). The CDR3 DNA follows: TGCAGTGCTAGAGGACTCCCCAATGAGCAGTTCTTC. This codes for CSARGLPNEQFF.

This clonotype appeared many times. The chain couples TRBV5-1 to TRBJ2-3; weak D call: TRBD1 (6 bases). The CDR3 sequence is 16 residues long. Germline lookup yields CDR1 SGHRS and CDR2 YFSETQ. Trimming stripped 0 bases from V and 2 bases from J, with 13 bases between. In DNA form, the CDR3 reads TGCGCCAGCAGCTTGGCCCTCCGGGACAACACAGATACGCAGTATTTT. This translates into CASSLALRDNTDTQYF.

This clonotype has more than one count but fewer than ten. CDR3 region: CASSHPEFSGRYSSYNEQFF. CDR3 in DNA: TGTGCCAGCAGCCATCCGGAGTTTAGCGGGAGATATAGCTCCTACAATGAGCAGTTCTTC. This rearrangement joins TRBV5-6 to TRBJ2-1; 9 bases match TRBD2. This CDR3 is 20 amino acids long. V shed 4 bases, J shed 0 bases, and the junction held 17 bases outside the gene matches. Germline V gene data show CDR1 as SGHDT and CDR2 as YYEEEE.

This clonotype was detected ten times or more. CDR3 region: CASRTGTSGRSDTQYF. In nucleotides, the CDR3 is TGTGCCAGCAGGACCGGGACTAGCGGGAGGTCAGATACGCAGTATTTT. The J gene is TRBJ2-3, the V gene TRBV7-2; 15 bases align to TRBD2. The V segment lost 6 bases and the J segment 4 bases; nucleotides outside the gene matches: 5. The germline CDR1 and CDR2 sequences are SGHTA and FQGNSA. There are 16 residues in the CDR3. Together with reference TRBV7-2 and TRBJ2-3, the CDR3 gives the full variable domain: GAGVSQSPSNKVTEKGKDVELRCDPISGHTALYWYRQSLGQGLEFLIYFQGNSAPDKSGLPSDRFSAERTGGSVSTLTIQRTQQEDSAVYLCASRTGTSGRSDTQYFGPGTRLTVL.

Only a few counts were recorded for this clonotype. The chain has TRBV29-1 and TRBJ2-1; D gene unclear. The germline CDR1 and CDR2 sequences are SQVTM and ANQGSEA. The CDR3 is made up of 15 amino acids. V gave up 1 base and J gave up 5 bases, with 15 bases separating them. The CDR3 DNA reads TGCAGCGTTGAAGGTCGGGCTCGCTTAGACAATGAGCAGTTCTTC. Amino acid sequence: CSVEGRARLDNEQFF.

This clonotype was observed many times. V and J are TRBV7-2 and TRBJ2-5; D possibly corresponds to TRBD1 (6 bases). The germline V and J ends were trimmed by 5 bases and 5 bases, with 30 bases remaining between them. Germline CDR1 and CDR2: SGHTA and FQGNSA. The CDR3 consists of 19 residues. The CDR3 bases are TGTGCCAGCAGCGCCTACAGGGATGTGGGGGTGAGGGCTGGTGAGACCCAGTACTTC. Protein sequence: CASSAYRDVGVRAGETQYF.

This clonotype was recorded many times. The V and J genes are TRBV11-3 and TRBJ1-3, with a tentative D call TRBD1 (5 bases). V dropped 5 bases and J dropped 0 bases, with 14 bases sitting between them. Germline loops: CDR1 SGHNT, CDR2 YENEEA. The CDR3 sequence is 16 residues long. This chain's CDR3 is CASSDRTSDSGNTIYF. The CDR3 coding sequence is TGTGCCAGCAGCGATAGGACATCCGACTCTGGAAACACCATATATTTT.